The following is a T cell receptor beta chain sequence with its context. It has no known antigen specificity. It has no much larger one-base neighbor in the sample; base qualities were not kept. This entry belongs to a study of blood T cell repertoires in COVID-19 (TCRdb year 2020). The study in broad terms: ImmuneRACE Cohort 3 recovered participants were defined by two consecutive negative NP/OP PCR tests, healthcare professional clearance, or symptom resolution. Collaborator samples came from the United States, Italy and Spain and covered acute and convalescent phases of COVID-19. The dataset comprised deeply sampled blood TCRbeta repertoires from subjects exposed to, actively infected with, or recovered from COVID-19. HLA class I and class II types, where available, came from metadata supplied by the sample provider rather than from assay-based typing. The sample metadata nearly always contained a de-identified subject ID, COVID-19 status, age in years and sex. The samples were drawn from the first 160 participants of the ongoing ImmuneRACE study and from some 1,300 subjects provided by 6 global collaborators. The material from the prospective study consisted of cDNA or gDNA derived from T cells, B-cell-depleted T cells, or PBMCs. A freely available public database, intended as a resource for researchers studying the immune response to SARS-CoV-2, is where the repertoires were released.

The CDR3 sequence holds 14 residues, the cysteine and phenylalanine included. CDR3 DNA only is kept here, 42 bases in frame from base 1. V ends up 6 bases short and J 5 bases short, with an unmatched junction base count of 6. CDR1 and CDR2 are drawn from the germline V gene: SNHLY, FYNNEI. Participants in the prospective study were enrolled through a virtual design, were aged about 18 to 90 years, and lived in about 25 United States geographic areas. To assign participants to cohorts, the prospective study relied on clinical history that participants themselves reported in a screening survey and a study questionnaire. Mobile phlebotomists in the prospective study collected whole blood, serum and a nasopharyngeal or oropharyngeal swab from every participant. Participants in the prospective study had the option to provide additional blood draws and questionnaires over a roughly 2-month period. Prospective study blood samples were shipped either frozen or at room temperature before DNA extraction.

TCRbeta CDR3 regions were amplified from genomic DNA by means of the immunoSEQ Assay, a bias-controlled multiplex PCR. For the original study's pipeline: The number of nucleated cells in each sample was estimated by amplification of reference gene primers within the assay. To quantify the absolute abundance of each unique TCRbeta CDR3 rearrangement, sequence reads were collapsed and filtered. For each sample, productive Simpson clonality was calculated by taking the square root of Simpson's diversity index across productive rearrangements. Here the immuneACCESS table is served through TCRdb, limited to in-frame sequences with V and J called. Missing clones are a known gap in these copies; in checked studies unresolved V genes cover under half, and the rest lacks a known reason. V and J calls and clone size come straight from that table; D and trimming were deduced from the DNA. The sample table holds under 200,000 clones, of which about 88% were seen once. Around 23% of the sample is taken by the ten largest.

The research as a whole found: How much clinical and demographic metadata was included differed by source and by participant, and the metadata was provided uncurated.

Sequencing was carried out using PBMCs or T cells enriched from blood (not recorded which). Rearrangement joined TRBV2 to TRBJ1-2; 10 bases in the middle match TRBD1. The source is a woman aged 40 to 50 in a cohort exposed to, infected with or recovered from COVID-19 (not recorded which). In nucleotide form, the sequence is TGTGCCAGCAGCGCGACAGGGGGCGCATATGGCTACACCTTC. Its protein product is CASSATGGAYGYTF.